This T cell receptor beta chain was captured by sequencing in a study of T cells in Graves' hyperthyroidism and ophthalmopathy (dated by TCRdb to about 2019). Some background on the complete study: Peripheral blood samples were taken at the time of initial diagnosis, prior to any treatment. A discovery cohort of roughly 100 patients, roughly 45 with Graves' ophthalmopathy and about 58 with stable Graves' hyperthyroidism, was used to find distinguishing TCR V-J signatures. Prospective prediction of ophthalmopathy was tested in an independent validation cohort consisting of 18 to 20 hyperthyroidism patients and about 17 patients who later progressed to ophthalmopathy. The approximately 98 discovery patients were randomly divided into training and test sets at a 7:3 ratio. The study also compared thyroid tissue and blood T-cell repertoires from roughly 6 Graves' hyperthyroidism patients. Once sampling was done, hyperthyroidism patients were given methimazole at a starting dose of 30 mg daily, whereas ophthalmopathy patients were given high-dose intravenous methylprednisolone. TCR Vbeta CDR3 sequencing of 140 or so peripheral blood samples (fewer than 45 ophthalmopathy, 75 hyperthyroidism and 17 progressor patients) is reported in the paper.

This clonotype was found many times. Its cognate antigen has yet to be identified. No much larger clone is present one base from it, and per-base qualities are unavailable. Amplification of TCR beta CDR3 regions was carried out from RNA transcripts. A first-round RT-PCR of the TCR CDR3 used the HTBI primer set with the Qiagen OneStep RT-PCR kit. A second multiplex PCR round built the libraries, followed by size selection and purification. Libraries were sequenced paired-end with 100 bp reads on an Illumina HiSeq2000. As for how the authors treated the data: SOAPnuke was used to process the raw data, removing reads that contained adapters or uncalled bases, had a mean Phred below 15, or lacked an exact match to the constant primer or identifier. High-quality paired reads were merged with COPE v1.2.5, and unique nucleotide sequences were defined as clonotypes. Clonotypes were aligned to IMGT TRBV, TRBD and TRBJ reference segments using MiTCR v1.1. The analysis was restricted to V-J combinations with a frequency above 0.0001, which together covered about 99% of the repertoires. A TCS score was defined as the ratio of F50 (clonal expansion) to E x V (chaos), with BLOSUM62-based TCRdist applied between CDR3 peptides within each V-J. Welch's t-statistics and random forest reduced some 510 V-J features to roughly 13, which were used in a naive Bayes classifier (R e1071). The raw public data were reprocessed by TCRdb itself: fastp quality trimming at Q25, MiXCR clonotype calling, in-frame beta chains only. Each CDR3 protein appears once, grouped with its most common genes and DNA. What appears here as the V and J calls and clone size reflects TCRdb's work, not the paper's. The sample table contains 550,000 to 650,000 distinct CDR3 sequences; only one count was recorded for approximately 13% of them. The top ten hold less than 6% of the sample.

Hyperthyroidism patients were newly diagnosed, with disease duration under 2 months, and aged 18 to 65 years. Any patient with an uncontrolled infection, another autoimmune disease, pregnancy or lactation was excluded. Clinical symptoms, serum thyroxine and TRAb, thyroid ultrasound, and orbital computed tomography formed the basis for the diagnoses. Blood from progressor patients was collected at the time of first diagnosis with hyperthyroidism, before any ophthalmopathy symptoms had appeared. Ficoll-Paque density gradient centrifugation was used to isolate PBMCs from about 10 ml of fresh peripheral blood. Patients classed as progressors first received a Graves' hyperthyroidism diagnosis and then went on to develop ophthalmopathy during follow-up. Total RNA was extracted with Trizol reagent, and quality was checked on an Agilent 2100 Bioanalyzer. Paper-wide results and their limitations: Sample size was not statistically predetermined, and blinding of investigators to group allocation was not performed. In validation, progression to ophthalmopathy was predicted by the model with 65% to 71% sensitivity and approximately 78% specificity, a median of 6.5 months before onset. A model built on a 13 V-J signature distinguished ophthalmopathy from stable hyperthyroidism, reaching around 88% sensitivity and approximately 81% specificity in cross-validation and 80%/75% in testing. Most expanded thyroid clonotypes (frequency above 0.001) were also detected in blood, suggesting blood repertoires may reflect thyroid immune responses.

V is reduced by 3 bases and J by 4 bases, leaving a spacing of 15 bases between them. From cysteine to phenylalanine, the CDR3 is 15 amino acids long. Just CDR3 DNA is preserved here, 45 bases in frame from base 1. CDR1 and CDR2 are drawn from the germline V gene (reference sequence): MNHEY, SMNVEV. This sequence uses TRBV27 and TRBJ1-1; too little of a D gene remains to name it. What was sequenced was blood. The receptor was isolated from a woman in her 30s with Graves' hyperthyroidism that later progressed to Graves' ophthalmopathy. At the DNA level, the sequence is TGTGCCAGCAGTTTTATCTCTACTACCTCCACTGAAGCTTTCTTT. It codes for CASSFISTTSTEAFF.